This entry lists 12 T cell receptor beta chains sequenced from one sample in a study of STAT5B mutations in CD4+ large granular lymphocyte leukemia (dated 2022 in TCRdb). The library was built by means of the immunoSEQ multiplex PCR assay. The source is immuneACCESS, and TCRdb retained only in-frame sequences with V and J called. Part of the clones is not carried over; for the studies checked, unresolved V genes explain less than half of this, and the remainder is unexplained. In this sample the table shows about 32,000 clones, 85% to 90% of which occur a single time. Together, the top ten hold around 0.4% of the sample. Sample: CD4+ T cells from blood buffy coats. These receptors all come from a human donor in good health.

The CDR3 here is CASSASNREGGNTIYF. The CDR3 nucleotides are TGTGCCAGCAGCGCCTCGAACAGGGAAGGAGGAAACACCATATATTTT. The gene calls are TRBV5-4 and TRBJ1-3; TRBD1 might be the D (6 bases). The CDR3 has 16 amino acids. Per the germline V gene, CDR1 is SGHNT and CDR2 is YYREEE (reference sequence). With 4 bases removed from V and 4 bases from J, the gap between germline ends came to 18 bases.

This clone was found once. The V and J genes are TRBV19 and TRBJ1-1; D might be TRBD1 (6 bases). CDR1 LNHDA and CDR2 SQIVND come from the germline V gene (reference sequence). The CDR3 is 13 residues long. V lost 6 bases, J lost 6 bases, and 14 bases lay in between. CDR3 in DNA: TGTGCCAGTAGGGACAGAAGTCCCCCTGAAGCTTTCTTT. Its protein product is CASRDRSPPEAFF.

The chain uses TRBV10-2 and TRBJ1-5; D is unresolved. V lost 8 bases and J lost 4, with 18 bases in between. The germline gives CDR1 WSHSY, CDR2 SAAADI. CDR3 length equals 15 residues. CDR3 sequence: CASSWPEERNQPQHF. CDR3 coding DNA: TGCGCCAGCTCATGGCCAGAAGAACGTAATCAGCCCCAGCATTTT.

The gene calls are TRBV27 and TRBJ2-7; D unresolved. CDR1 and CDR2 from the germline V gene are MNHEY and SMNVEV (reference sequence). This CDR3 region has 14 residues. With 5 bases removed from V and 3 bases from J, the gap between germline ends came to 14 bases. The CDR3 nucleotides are TGTGCCAGCAGTCCTTGGACGGGCTACTACGAGCAGTACTTC. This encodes CASSPWTGYYEQYF.

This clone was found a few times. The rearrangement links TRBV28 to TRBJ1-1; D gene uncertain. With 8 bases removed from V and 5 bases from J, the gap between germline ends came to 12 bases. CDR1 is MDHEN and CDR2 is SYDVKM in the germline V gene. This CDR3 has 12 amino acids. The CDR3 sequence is CASGGWRTEAFF. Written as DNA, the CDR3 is TGTGCCAGCGGCGGGTGGAGGACTGAAGCTTTCTTT.

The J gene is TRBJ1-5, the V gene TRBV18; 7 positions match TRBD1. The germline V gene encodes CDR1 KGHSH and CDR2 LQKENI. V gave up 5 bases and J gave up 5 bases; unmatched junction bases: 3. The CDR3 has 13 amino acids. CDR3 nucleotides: TGTGCCAGCTCAACGGGACAGTATCAGCCCCAGCATTTT. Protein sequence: CASSTGQYQPQHF.

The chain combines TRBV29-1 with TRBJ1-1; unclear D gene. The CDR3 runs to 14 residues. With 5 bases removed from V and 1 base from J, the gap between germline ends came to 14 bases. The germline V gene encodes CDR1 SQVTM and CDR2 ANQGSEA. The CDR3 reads CSVHSLDGNTEAFF. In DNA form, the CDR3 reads TGCAGCGTTCACTCCTTAGACGGGAACACTGAAGCTTTCTTT.

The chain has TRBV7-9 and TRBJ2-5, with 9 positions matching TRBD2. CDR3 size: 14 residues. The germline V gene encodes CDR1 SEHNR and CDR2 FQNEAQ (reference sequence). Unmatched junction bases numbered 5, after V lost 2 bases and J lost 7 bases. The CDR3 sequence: CASSLIAGEGTQYF. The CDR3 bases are TGTGCCAGCAGCTTAATAGCGGGAGAAGGGACCCAGTACTTC.

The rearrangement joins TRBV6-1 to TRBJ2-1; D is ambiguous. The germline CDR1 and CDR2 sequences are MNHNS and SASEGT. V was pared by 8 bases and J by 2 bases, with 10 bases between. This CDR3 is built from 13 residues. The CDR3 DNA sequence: TGTGCCAGCGAGCGAGCCACCTACAATGAGCAGTTCTTC. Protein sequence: CASERATYNEQFF.

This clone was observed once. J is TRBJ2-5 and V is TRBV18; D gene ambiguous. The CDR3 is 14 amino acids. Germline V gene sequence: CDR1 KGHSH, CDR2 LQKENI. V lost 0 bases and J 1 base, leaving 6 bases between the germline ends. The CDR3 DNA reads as TGTGCCAGCTCACCACCCGGAGCCCAAGAGACCCAGTACTTC. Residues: CASSPPGAQETQYF.

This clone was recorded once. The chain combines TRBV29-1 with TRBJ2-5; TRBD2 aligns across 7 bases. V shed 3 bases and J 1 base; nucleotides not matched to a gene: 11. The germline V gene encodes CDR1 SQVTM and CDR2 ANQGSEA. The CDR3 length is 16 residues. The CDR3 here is CSVDLGRPSGQETQYF. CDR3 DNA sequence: TGCAGCGTTGACCTCGGACGGCCTAGCGGCCAAGAGACCCAGTACTTC.

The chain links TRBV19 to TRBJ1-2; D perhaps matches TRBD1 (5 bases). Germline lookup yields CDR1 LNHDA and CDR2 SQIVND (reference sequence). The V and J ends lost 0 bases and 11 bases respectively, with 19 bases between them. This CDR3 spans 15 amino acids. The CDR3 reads CASSIDSGTPVFYTF. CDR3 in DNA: TGTGCCAGTAGTATAGATTCAGGGACCCCTGTTTTTTACACCTTC.